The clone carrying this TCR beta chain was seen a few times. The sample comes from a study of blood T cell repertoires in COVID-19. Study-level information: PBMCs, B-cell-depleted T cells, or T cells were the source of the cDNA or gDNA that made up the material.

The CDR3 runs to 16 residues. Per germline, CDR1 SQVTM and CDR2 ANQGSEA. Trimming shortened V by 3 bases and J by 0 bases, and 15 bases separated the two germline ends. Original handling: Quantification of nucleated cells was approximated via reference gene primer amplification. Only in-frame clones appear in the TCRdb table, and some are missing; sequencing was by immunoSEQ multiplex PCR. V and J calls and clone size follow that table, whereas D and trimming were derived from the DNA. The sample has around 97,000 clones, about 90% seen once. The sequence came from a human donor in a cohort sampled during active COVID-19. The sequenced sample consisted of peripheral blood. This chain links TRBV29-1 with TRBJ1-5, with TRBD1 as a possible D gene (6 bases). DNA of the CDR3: TGCAGCGTTGAGATACAGGGCAGCTATAGCAATCAGCCCCAGCATTTT. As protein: CSVEIQGSYSNQPQHF.